This T cell receptor beta chain derives from a study of read filtering for tumor transcriptome and immune sequencing. Looking at the study overall: The cohort had roughly 16 men and some 13 women aged about 45 to 80, mean roughly 66 years.

The length of the CDR3 is 15 residues. The V gene's germline CDR1 is MDHEN and CDR2 SYDVKM. V was pared by 7 bases and J by 1 base, with 11 bases between. This clonotype came up many times. Its antigen is still unknown. From about 400 ng of RNA, a library with molecular barcoded alpha/delta and beta/gamma adaptors was made. TCRdb passed the reads through MiXCR, listing each CDR3 protein once. The data contain about 57,000 distinct CDR3 sequences, 20% to 25% of them singletons. General study points: Dropping single-read clonotypes raised IR-seq and RNA-seq shared-clonotype correlation. The sorted CD138-negative fraction was a mixed bone marrow immune population, not purified T cells.

The sequenced material came from a population of CD138-negative cells sorted from bone marrow. This clonotype originated in a donor older than 35 with multiple myeloma. The chain uses TRBV28 and TRBJ2-6; no clear D gene. This CDR3 reads CASTPSGSGANVLTF. CDR3 nucleotides: TGTGCCAGCACCCCAAGTGGATCTGGGGCCAACGTCCTGACTTTC.